This T cell receptor beta chain was captured in a study of human T cells and chemical hapten exposure. Study-wide results and caveats: The study found that DPC sensitization did not change TCRs above 1 in 1000 frequency.

V was pared by 0 bases and J by 0 bases, with 14 bases of the junction left unmatched. The CDR3 loop spans 21 amino acids. Germline V gene data show CDR1 as DFQATT and CDR2 as SNEGSKA (reference sequence). Turning to this clonotype: What it recognizes is unknown.

The study used a library that attached unique molecular identifiers to individual cDNA molecules. TCRdb ran MiXCR on the reads and lists one entry per CDR3 protein. The profile shows 400 to 500 distinct CDR3 sequences, 66% of them singletons. Specified treatment: therapeutic diphenylcyclopropenone sensitization with weekly scalp DPC. The receptor comes from an adult with alopecia areata. Some clones in this sample may be carry-over from other donors' samples. This table probably holds off-target reads from a library built for another chain. This sample comprised whole blood, obtained before DPC sensitization or 2, 6, or about 24 weeks after (not recorded which). This chain connects TRBV20-1 to TRBJ2-2; TRBD2 agrees at 12 bases. Written as DNA, the CDR3 is TGCAGTGCTAGAGATTTGGGAACTAGCGGGGGGCCAGAACCGAACACCGGGGAGCTGTTTTTT. This codes for CSARDLGTSGGPEPNTGELFF.